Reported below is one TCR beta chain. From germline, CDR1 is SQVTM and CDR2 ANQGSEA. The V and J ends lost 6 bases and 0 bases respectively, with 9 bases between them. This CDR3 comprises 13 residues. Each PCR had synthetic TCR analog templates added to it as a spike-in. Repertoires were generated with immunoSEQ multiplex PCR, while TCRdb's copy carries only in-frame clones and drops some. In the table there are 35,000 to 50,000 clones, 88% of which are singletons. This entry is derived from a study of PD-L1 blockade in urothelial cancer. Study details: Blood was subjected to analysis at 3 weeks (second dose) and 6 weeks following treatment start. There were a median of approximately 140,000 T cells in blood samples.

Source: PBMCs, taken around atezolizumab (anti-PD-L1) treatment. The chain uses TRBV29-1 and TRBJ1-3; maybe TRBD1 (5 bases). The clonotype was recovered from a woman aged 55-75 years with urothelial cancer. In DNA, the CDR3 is TGCAGCGTCCAACAGGTCTCTGGAAACACCATATATTTT. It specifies CSVQQVSGNTIYF. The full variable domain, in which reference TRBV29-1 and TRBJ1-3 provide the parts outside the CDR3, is SAVISQKPSRDICQRGTSLTIQCQVDSQVTMMFWYRQQPGQSLTLIATANQGSEATYESGFVIDKFPISRPNLTFSTLTVSNMSPEDSSIYLCSVQQVSGNTIYFGEGSWLTVV.